This TCR beta chain stems from a study of blood T cell repertoires in COVID-19. About the research overall: Symptom resolution, clearance, or two negative PCRs marked the recovered donors of Cohort 3.

Sequencing was performed with immunoSEQ multiplex PCR; in TCRdb, only in-frame clones are kept and a portion is missing. The sample includes under 150,000 clones, 75% to 90% of them seen just once. The cohort comprised adults aged roughly 18 to 95 years residing in under 25 US areas. Participant reports of clinical history set cohort assignment. V dropped 6 bases and J dropped 5 bases, with 10 bases sitting between them. The CDR3 has 12 residues. CDR1 is SGHAT and CDR2 is FQNNGV in the germline V gene. Sequencing used PBMCs or T cells enriched from blood (not recorded which). The chain joins TRBV11-2 to TRBJ1-1; D possibly corresponds to TRBD1 (5 bases). This clonotype originated in a man aged 45-65 years in a cohort exposed to, infected with or recovered from COVID-19 (not recorded which). Here the CDR3 reads CASRTVGTEAFF. The CDR3 coding sequence is TGTGCCAGCAGGACAGTGGGTACTGAAGCTTTCTTT.